The present T cell receptor beta chain was sequenced within a study of T cells in Graves' hyperthyroidism and ophthalmopathy. Germline V gives CDR1 LNHDA, CDR2 SQIVND (reference sequence). The V end was cut by 5 bases, the J end by 3 bases, with 20 bases between. The CDR3 consists of 16 residues. Lactation, pregnancy, other autoimmune disease or uncontrolled infection led to exclusion of patients. Diagnoses were established using clinical symptoms, serum thyroxine and TRAb, thyroid ultrasound and orbital computed tomography. What was amplified from RNA transcripts were TCR beta CDR3 regions. HTBI primers were employed in a first-round RT-PCR of the TCR CDR3. TCRdb reprocessed the multiplex PCR reads via MiXCR and lists one record per CDR3 protein. The sample holds hundreds of thousands of distinct CDR3 sequences; 11% to 15% are singletons and the top ten take more than 8.5%. This clonotype was observed many times.

Material for sequencing was blood. This clonotype was obtained from a woman younger than 30 with Graves' hyperthyroidism. The chain links TRBV19 to TRBJ2-7, with TRBD1 as a possible D gene (6 bases). Written as DNA, the CDR3 is TGTGCCAGTAGTGCCGGACAGACCATCTTAGGCTACGAGCAGTACTTC. Its protein is CASSAGQTILGYEQYF.